These T cell receptor beta chains were read from a single sample in a study of T cell responses to AZD1222 COVID-19 vaccine. Libraries were prepared by immunoSEQ multiplex PCR; TCRdb keeps only in-frame clonotypes and omits some of them. The sample has around 180,000 clones, about nine tenths seen once; the top ten hold approximately 2.5%. Sequences were derived from peripheral blood, sampled on day 0 of AZD1222 vaccination. These receptors originate from an adult in good health. CDR3s include the opening cysteine and the closing phenylalanine or tryptophan. A D gene is named only where the DNA matches it firmly. The size field is filled for only some rows; it gives once, few, many or a size class.

d_call	v_call	j_call	clone_size	cdr3_nt	cdr3_aa
TRBD2	TRBV28	TRBJ2-2	.	TGTGCCAGCAGGCCTCCTAGCGGGAGGGCCGGCAACACCGGGGAGCTGTTTTTT	CASRPPSGRAGNTGELFF
.	TRBV27	TRBJ1-1	.	TGTGCCAGCAGTTTACGTGGAGAGAACACTGAAGCTTTCTTT	CASSLRGENTEAFF
.	TRBV5-5	TRBJ1-2	few	TGTGCCAGCAGCTCGAGGGGGGACTATGGCTACACCTTC	CASSSRGDYGYTF
TRBD1	TRBV29-1	TRBJ2-4	.	TGCAGCGTTGAAGTTGGAACAGGGGGAAACATTCAGTACTTC	CSVEVGTGGNIQYF
TRBD1	TRBV19	TRBJ1-5	.	TGTGCCAGCAAAGACAGGGGTCATCAGCCCCAGCATTTT	CASKDRGHQPQHF
TRBD1	TRBV2	TRBJ1-1	.	TGTGCCAGCAGAAGCCAGGGGGTTGGGACTGAAGCTTTCTTT	CASRSQGVGTEAFF
TRBD2	TRBV4-2	TRBJ2-1	.	TGTGCCAGCAGCCAAGATGGACTAGCAGCCTACAATGAGCAGTTCTTC	CASSQDGLAAYNEQFF
.	TRBV7-2	TRBJ2-1	.	TGTGCCAGCAGCTTAAGGGTAGTCCCGCGGGCGAGGAATGAGCAGTTCTTC	CASSLRVVPRARNEQFF
.	TRBV7-3	TRBJ2-3	.	TGTGCCAGCAGCCAATCGCCTAGCCGGGGCACAGATACGCAGTATTTT	CASSQSPSRGTDTQYF
.	TRBV27	TRBJ2-7	.	TGTGCCAGCAGTTTATCCCCCGACGGCACCTACGAGCAGTACTTC	CASSLSPDGTYEQYF
TRBD1	TRBV19	TRBJ1-5	.	TGTGCCAGTAGTTTGGGACAGGCCTTGGGCAATCAGCCCCAGCATTTT	CASSLGQALGNQPQHF
.	TRBV19	TRBJ2-3	.	TGTGCCAGTAGTAGCCCCGCGGGAAGTTCTAGCACAGATACGCAGTATTTT	CASSSPAGSSSTDTQYF
TRBD2	TRBV11-3	TRBJ2-1	.	TGTGCCAGCAGCTTGCAAAGCGGGAGTACCATTGAGCAGTTCTTC	CASSLQSGSTIEQFF
TRBD1	TRBV5-1	TRBJ1-1	.	TGCGCCAGCAGCCTAGGACAGGGGTACGCTGAAGCTTTCTTT	CASSLGQGYAEAFF
.	TRBV7-9	TRBJ1-1	.	TGTGCCAGCAGCTTAGTAGGGAGCAGTGAAGCTTTCTTT	CASSLVGSSEAFF
TRBD2	TRBV5-1	TRBJ2-7	.	TGCGCCAGCAGAGCCGGGACTAGCGGGTCTGAGCAGTACTTC	CASRAGTSGSEQYF
.	TRBV3-1/TRBV3-2	TRBJ2-2	.	TGTGCCAGCAGCCAAATCCGGGCCTCAAGGGGGGAGCTGTTTTTT	CASSQIRASRGELFF
TRBD2	TRBV5-4	TRBJ2-5	.	TGTGCCAGCAGCTTTGAAGCGGGGAGGGAGACCCAGTACTTC	CASSFEAGRETQYF
TRBD2	TRBV9	TRBJ2-3	.	TGTGCCAGCAGCCCCGGGACTAGCCCCACCACAGATACGCAGTATTTT	CASSPGTSPTTDTQYF
.	TRBV5-1	TRBJ1-2	.	TGCGCCAGCAGCTTGGGACGGCTGGAGGGCTACACCTTC	CASSLGRLEGYTF
.	TRBV10-2	TRBJ1-1	.	TGCGCCAGCATTTCAGGCGGAGGGGCGCTGGGCACTGAAGCTTTCTTT	CASISGGGALGTEAFF
TRBD2	TRBV5-4	TRBJ2-7	.	TGTGCCAGCAGCCGTGGACTAGCGGGAATTCCCTCCTACGAGCAGTACTTC	CASSRGLAGIPSYEQYF
.	TRBV2	TRBJ2-3	.	TGTGCCTCCCGAGGTGGGCGGACCAGCTTTTTT	CASRGGRTSFF
.	TRBV21-1	TRBJ2-5	.	TGTGCCAGGGGGAAGGTTTTCAGACAGGGGTTCCAGGAGACCCAGTACTTC	CARGKVFRQGFQETQYF
.	TRBV5-1	TRBJ2-7	.	TGCGCCAGCAGCTTGGAGGGGGGACACCTATACGAGCAGTACTTC	CASSLEGGHLYEQYF
.	TRBV30	TRBJ2-5	.	TGTGCCTGGAGTGCCAATTATGTAACCCAGTACTTC	CAWSANYVTQYF
TRBD1	TRBV10-3	TRBJ2-1	.	TGTGCCATCAGTGAGACTCCCTTGACAGGGAGCCATGAGCAGTTCTTC	CAISETPLTGSHEQFF
.	TRBV10-1	TRBJ1-5	.	TGCGCCAGCACTGCTTCCCCCAGGGGATGCAATCAGCCCCAGCATTTT	CASTASPRGCNQPQHF
TRBD1	TRBV19	TRBJ2-1	.	TGTGCCAGTAGTATAGGTCCGGGACAGGGGTACCATGAGCAGTTCTTC	CASSIGPGQGYHEQFF
TRBD2	TRBV28	TRBJ2-3	.	TGTGCCAGCGGGGAGTTCAGGGCTAGCGGGAGGTCAGATACGCAGTATTTT	CASGEFRASGRSDTQYF
.	TRBV28	TRBJ1-1	.	TGTGCCAGCAGTTTTGGGGGCACTGAAGCTTTCTTT	CASSFGGTEAFF
.	TRBV6-5	TRBJ1-2	.	TGTGCCAGCAGCCCACACAGCCTAGGTTGGTCTGGCTACACCTTC	CASSPHSLGWSGYTF
.	TRBV6-5	TRBJ2-3	once	TGTGCCAGCACTAGCCCAAGTCCAGATACGCAGTATTTT	CASTSPSPDTQYF
.	TRBV4-2	TRBJ1-2	once	TGTGCCAGCAGCCAAGATCCTACTTCACCAGACAGATCCTATGGCTACACCTTC	CASSQDPTSPDRSYGYTF
TRBD2	TRBV19	TRBJ2-3	.	TGTGCCAGTAGTATAAACCCTGGGACTAGCGGGAGAGGTACGCAGTATTTT	CASSINPGTSGRGTQYF
.	TRBV27	TRBJ1-5	.	TGTGCCAGCAGTTTTCAGTACCGGGACAATGATCAGCCCCAGCATTTT	CASSFQYRDNDQPQHF
.	TRBV5-5	TRBJ2-2	.	TGTGCCAGCAGCCGATTGAACACCGGGGAGCTGTTTTTT	CASSRLNTGELFF
.	TRBV7-9	TRBJ1-2	.	TGTGCCAGCAGCCATACGGGGGCCGGCGACTATGGCTACACCTTC	CASSHTGAGDYGYTF
TRBD1	TRBV7-9	TRBJ2-7	.	TGTGCCAGCAGCACGGGACAGTATCCCTACGAGCAGTACTTC	CASSTGQYPYEQYF
TRBD1	TRBV6-1	TRBJ1-5	.	TGTGCCAGCGGGGGGGACAGGGCCTTTCCCCAGCATTTT	CASGGDRAFPQHF
TRBD1	TRBV24-1	TRBJ2-1	.	TGTGCCACCAGTGACTCCGGGACAGGGGTCTACAATGAGCAGTTCTTC	CATSDSGTGVYNEQFF
.	TRBV12-3/TRBV12-4	TRBJ1-2	.	TGTGCCAGCAGTGCCGTGGGGGCGTGGGGCTACACCTTC	CASSAVGAWGYTF
.	TRBV7-2	TRBJ1-2	.	TGTGCCAGCAGCTTGGGAGGGCAGGTTTATGGCTACACCTTC	CASSLGGQVYGYTF
.	TRBV5-1	TRBJ2-1	.	TGCGCCAGCAGCGCTGAGCCGGCCCGAGAGAATGAGCAGTTCTTC	CASSAEPARENEQFF
TRBD1	TRBV5-1	TRBJ1-1	.	TGCGCCAGCAGGTCTGGACAGGGAGGAACTGAAGCTTTCTTT	CASRSGQGGTEAFF
.	TRBV6-7	TRBJ1-1	.	TGTGCCAGCAGTTACGACTTTTTAGGACGGCCGAACACTGAAGCTTTCTTT	CASSYDFLGRPNTEAFF
.	TRBV6-5	TRBJ1-4	.	TGTGCCAGCAGAGCCCATGGGGGAGAAAAACTGTTTTTT	CASRAHGGEKLFF
TRBD2	TRBV7-6	TRBJ2-2	once	TGTGCCAGCAGTGTTAGGCTAGCGGGAGAAAGAGGTGCCGGGGAGCTGTTTTTT	CASSVRLAGERGAGELFF
.	TRBV6-2/TRBV6-3	TRBJ2-1	.	TGTGCCAGCAGTTTTAAGGGGTCAGAAGTGAAGTTCTTC	CASSFKGSEVKFF
.	TRBV7-9	TRBJ1-1	.	TGTGCCAGCAGATTGGGGGTTTCTGAAGCTTTCTTT	CASRLGVSEAFF